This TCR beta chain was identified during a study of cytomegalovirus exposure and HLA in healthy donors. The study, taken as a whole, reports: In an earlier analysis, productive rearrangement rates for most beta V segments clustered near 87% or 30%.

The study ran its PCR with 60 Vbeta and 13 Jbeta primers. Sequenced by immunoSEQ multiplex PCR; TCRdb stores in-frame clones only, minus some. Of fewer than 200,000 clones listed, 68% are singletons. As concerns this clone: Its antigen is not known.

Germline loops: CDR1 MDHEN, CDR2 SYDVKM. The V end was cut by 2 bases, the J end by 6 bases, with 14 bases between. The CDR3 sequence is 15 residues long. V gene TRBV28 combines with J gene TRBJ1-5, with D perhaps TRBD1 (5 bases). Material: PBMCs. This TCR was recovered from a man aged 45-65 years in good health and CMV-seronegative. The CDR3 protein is CASSLGRGGGQPQHF. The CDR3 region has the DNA TGTGCCAGCAGTTTAGGGCGGGGGGGAGGTCAGCCCCAGCATTTT.